Given below is one T cell receptor beta chain in context. Its antigen is unknown. No base qualities exist here, and no much larger clone lies one base off it. This sample is drawn from a study of cytomegalovirus exposure and HLA in healthy donors (dated by TCRdb to the late 2010s). For the wider study: An earlier analysis of around 600 of the donors reported approximately 290 Gb of sequence data and some 120 million unique TCR beta sequences from 150 million to 200 million T cells. An early release covering more than 500 HLA-typed donors comprised about 300 gigabases of sequencing data and roughly 85 million unique TCR sequences. Among the roughly 410 genotyped donors, around 81% belonged to the genetic ancestry cluster associated with self-reported Caucasian donors. The study aimed to test whether signatures of past pathogen exposure could be identified by cataloging public T cell receptors. The study used immunosequencing to profile the T cell repertoires of approximately 650 subjects and linked those repertoires to cytomegalovirus serostatus. Along with the approximately 620-subject first cohort, a separate validation cohort of over a hundred different subjects was used. To predict cytomegalovirus infection status, the study combined high-throughput TCR immunosequencing, statistical association of individual TCRs with disease status, and machine learning. A later analysis re-analyzed previously published TCR beta repertoires from approximately 700 donors and added high-resolution HLA genotyping to study TCR occurrence patterns. Rather than drawing on any new phenotypic data, the later analysis identified candidate immune exposures from TCR beta sequences and the way those sequences occurred across donors. An earlier analysis of 587 of the donors used high-throughput TCR beta sequencing to judge whether each TCR beta V gene segment behaved as functional or pseudogenic. Donor age, sex, ethnicity and CMV serostatus were compiled together with the repertoire data. A later genetic analysis used genome-wide SNP genotypes for about 60% of the roughly 700 donors, treating that subset as a discovery cohort. All discovery cohort repertoires had been generated using a single sequencing platform. Both class I and class II loci were covered by HLA typing, at four-digit resolution. The number of donors typed differed by locus, with about 629-630 for A, B, C, DRB1 and DQB1, roughly 520 for DQA1, 600 to 610 for DPA1, and over 400 for DPB1. A few DR-DQ haplotypes were treated as single units for association and clustering because of strong linkage in the cohort. Among around 400 genotyped donors of the cohort, an average of roughly 230,000 unique TCR beta nucleotide sequences was sequenced per donor, of which about 18% were non-productive.

CDR1 and CDR2 are read off the germline V gene as SQVTM and ANQGSEA. V has 1 base trimmed and J has 2 bases trimmed; junction bases matching no gene number 6. Spanning cysteine to phenylalanine, the CDR3 consists of 15 amino acids. Only the CDR3 region is kept as DNA, spanning 45 bases read in frame from base 1. Receptors were amplified or captured by the immunoSEQ multiplex PCR assay. For the multiplex PCR, a mixture combining 60 forward primers for TCR Vbeta segments and 13 reverse primers for TCR Jbeta segments was used. The CDR3 region of rearranged TCR beta genes was amplified from genomic DNA with a multiplex PCR assay. On the Illumina HiSeq System, the amplified TCR beta libraries were sequenced as 87-base-pair reads. Under the source paper's analysis protocol: Across the roughly 640 repertoires, a later analysis counted tens of millions of unique TCR beta chains, roughly 11 million of which were shared by at least two donors. A nearest-neighbor algorithm error-corrected the raw reads and collapsed the reads into unique sequences, merging closely related sequences to remove PCR and sequencing errors. To assign V, D and J gene segments, CDR3 sequences were aligned to IMGT reference sequences. Each retained sequence needed at least a six-nucleotide match to both a V gene segment and a J gene segment. A rearrangement counted as productive if the CDR3 had no stop codons and remained in frame with V and J, and every other rearrangement counted as non-productive. Following IMGT convention, CDR3 was defined as the stretch from the second conserved V-encoded cysteine to the conserved J-encoded phenylalanine. In an earlier analysis of more than 550 of the donors, sequences lacking an unambiguous match to a single V gene segment were excluded. An earlier analysis of some 500 of the donors classified V segments as functional when productive rearrangements were above 56.7% and as segregating when the standard deviation between donors was above 5%. To diagnose cytomegalovirus status from the catalog of TCR beta chain sequences, a statistical classification framework was built. In a later analysis, TCR nucleotide sequences were compared against IMGT/GENE-DB human TR gene sequences so that V and J genes could be assigned. Using the TCRdist pipeline, a later analysis assigned CDR3 sequences along with most-parsimonious VDJ recombination scenarios. In a later analysis, every TCR beta chain was defined by the combination of its CDR3 amino acid sequence and its V-gene family, and reads without a unique V-gene family were dropped. As a way to deal with suspected cross-contamination and a sequencing artifact, a later analysis dropped roughly 620 nucleotide sequences that were highly shared and had low generation probability. In a later analysis, a clonal expansion index was calculated for each public chain from normalized within-repertoire ranks of inferred template counts. Generation probabilities in a later analysis came from a VDJ recombination model fitted to out-of-frame rearrangements, and those results were checked against IGoR. In a later analysis, TCR-TCR, TCR-HLA and TCR-CMV co-occurrence was scored with hypergeometric tests, and a repertoire-size bias correction was applied to TCR pairs. In a later analysis, false discovery rates were estimated by permuting HLA or CMV assignments 20 times. In a later analysis, co-occurring TCRs were grouped using DBSCAN, with TCRdist sequence similarity added in when clustering inside HLA-allele-positive subsets. For co-occurrence clustering, repertoires with fewer than 30,000 or more than 120,000 public chains were excluded, along with four to six repertoires with anomalous nucleotide sharing. Imported from immuneACCESS, the table was reduced by TCRdb to in-frame sequences with V and J called. These copies leave out some clones; in studies compared against another copy, an unresolved V gene accounts for under half, and the cause of the remainder is not known. That table is the source of V, J and clone size, and D and trimming were worked out from the DNA. The sample table contains about 180,000 clones; only one count was recorded for about 80% of them. Approximately 1.5% of the sample belongs to the ten largest clones.

The cohort comprised fewer than 700 healthy bone marrow donors. All cohort members were sampled while nominally healthy, although unrecorded immune exposures were likely present. The donor tested CMV seronegative and was one of the 352 seronegative cohort members. A peripheral blood sample was provided by each donor, and peripheral blood mononuclear cells were used for TCR beta sequencing. Genomic DNA extraction from the blood cell samples was performed with the Qiagen DNeasy Blood Extraction Kit. Summary of the overall study and its limitations: A total of around 150 TCR beta chains were listed by the study as associated with cytomegalovirus. Because counts were too low, seventeen rarely observed V segments, including chromosome 9 orphons, were excluded from the earlier analysis of 587 of the donors. Because some donors lacked HLA typing at each locus, the association tests relied only on the typed subset. The only immune exposure information available for the cohort was CMV serostatus. A later genetic analysis associated a missense DCLRE1C variant with V-gene and J-gene trimming of TCR beta chains, and an independent cohort replicated the association. A further reported finding was that TCR beta sequences accurately predicted the HLA-A and HLA-B alleles for most subjects in the first cohort. Compared with the roughly 700-donor mean, donors in an Asian-associated ancestry cluster had fewer N-insertions in productive TCRs, according to a later genetic analysis. In a later analysis, the rate of TCR association differed among HLA loci, with DRB1 alleles having the most associated TCRs and HLA-C alleles having the fewest. Across donors, most TCR sequences were observed very rarely, whereas some public TCRs were present in many individuals. This cohort had only TCR beta chains sequenced, and the lack of alpha or paired-chain data limited which features could be detected. A group of highly shared sequence variants was considered likely to be a technical artifact of the sequencing pipeline. The authors suggested that the approach could potentially be extended to other disease states and immunological phenotypes. In both the original and validation cohorts, the classifier was reported to diagnose cytomegalovirus status with high specificity and sensitivity. A later analysis associated about 17,000 TCR beta sequences with specific HLA alleles at a false discovery rate of 0.05. Several of the top co-occurrence clusters appeared to be linked to parvovirus B19, influenza, CMV and Epstein-Barr virus, according to a later analysis. Correlated functional status among segregating V segments might reflect linkage disequilibrium, but an unknown experimental factor could not be ruled out. Assigning TCR associations to individual alleles was difficult when HLA alleles, especially DR and DQ, strongly co-occurred. In a later analysis, HLA-associated TCR beta chains were found to be more clonally expanded and to have lower generation probabilities than equally common non-associated chains. In vitro tests confirmed that a few of the cytomegalovirus-associated TCR beta chains recognize cytomegalovirus antigens. In an earlier analysis of some 500 of the donors, most TCR beta V segments appeared in productive rearrangements about 87% or about 30% of the time, broadly matching IMGT annotations. A later analysis found that most CMV-associated TCR beta chains appeared HLA-restricted, with HLA associations seemingly driven largely by CMV exposure. Because the 87-base-pair reads could not distinguish some IMGT-functional V segments, including TRBV6-2 and TRBV6-3, those segments were excluded. The presence/absence analyses assumed that sequencing depth was roughly uniform across donors, and that assumption may not be true.

Sequencing was carried out using PBMCs. The receptor chain draws on TRBV29-1 and TRBJ2-7; the central 9 bases match TRBD1. The origin of this receptor is a man aged 18 to 29 in good health and CMV-seronegative. This receptor has the CDR3 CSVEVTGGATYEQYF. The DNA sequence is given as TGCAGCGTTGAAGTAACAGGGGGCGCGACCTACGAGCAGTACTTC.